What follows is one T cell receptor beta chain and its context. This clonotype was picked up many times. There is no known antigen for this receptor. No per-base quality is available; no much larger clone lies one base away. These data come from a study of T cells in Graves' hyperthyroidism and ophthalmopathy (dated 2019 in TCRdb). The study in broad terms: Peripheral blood samples were taken at the time of initial diagnosis, prior to any treatment. After blood sampling, hyperthyroidism patients were treated with methimazole at a starting dose of 30 mg daily, and ophthalmopathy patients were treated with high-dose intravenous methylprednisolone. Prospective prediction of ophthalmopathy was tested in an independent validation cohort consisting of under 20 hyperthyroidism patients and 15 or so patients who later progressed to ophthalmopathy. The approximately 100 discovery patients were randomly divided into training and test sets at a 7:3 ratio. Thyroid tissue and blood T-cell repertoires from roughly 6 Graves' hyperthyroidism patients were also compared in the study. According to the paper, TCR Vbeta CDR3 sequencing was carried out on 120 to 150 peripheral blood samples, which came from under 50 ophthalmopathy, approximately 78 hyperthyroidism and about 17 progressor patients. To identify TCR V-J signatures that set the groups apart, the researchers used a discovery cohort of about a hundred patients, made up of some 41 with Graves' ophthalmopathy and about 59 with stable Graves' hyperthyroidism.

The TCR beta CDR3 regions were amplified from the RNA transcripts. A first-round RT-PCR of the TCR CDR3 used the HTBI primer set with the Qiagen OneStep RT-PCR kit. The libraries were constructed in a second round of multiplex PCR and then size-selected and purified. Sequencing of the libraries was done on an Illumina HiSeq2000 using paired-end 100 bp reads. As for how the authors treated the data: SOAPnuke was used to process the raw data, throwing out any read that contained adapters or uncalled bases, had a mean Phred below 15, or lacked an exact constant-primer or identifier match. High-quality paired reads were merged with COPE v1.2.5, and unique nucleotide sequences were defined as clonotypes. MiTCR v1.1 was used to align the clonotypes against IMGT TRBV, TRBD and TRBJ reference segments. Only V-J combinations with frequency above 0.0001, covering 99.2% of repertoires, were analysed. A TCS score was defined as the ratio between F50 (clonal expansion) and ExV (chaos), using BLOSUM62-based TCRdist between CDR3 peptides within each V-J. Welch's t-statistics and random forest reduced some 510 V-J features to fewer than 15, which were used in a naive Bayes classifier (R e1071). TCRdb ran its own pipeline on the public reads, namely fastp trimming at Q25 and MiXCR clone calling, and kept in-frame beta chains. Entries are consolidated by CDR3 protein sequence, retaining the most common genes and DNA. TCRdb, not the original authors, processed these V and J calls. This sample holds hundreds of thousands of distinct CDR3 sequences; roughly 24% were observed only once. Jointly, the top ten make up about 11% of the sample.

Ophthalmopathy patients had moderately to severely active disease, Clinical Activity Score of at least 3, NOSPECS grade of at least 4, and duration under 3 months. Patients with uncontrolled infections, other autoimmune diseases, pregnancy or lactation were excluded. Diagnoses were based on clinical symptoms, serum thyroxine and TRAb, thyroid ultrasound and orbital computed tomography. Ficoll-Paque density gradient centrifugation was used to isolate PBMCs from around 10 ml of fresh peripheral blood. Trizol reagent was used to extract total RNA, and RNA quality was then checked on an Agilent 2100 Bioanalyzer. Study-wide findings and limitations: A model built on a 13 V-J signature distinguished ophthalmopathy from stable hyperthyroidism, reaching 87.88% sensitivity and about 81% specificity in cross-validation and 80%/75% in testing. Most expanded thyroid clonotypes (frequency above 0.001) were also detected in blood, a finding suggesting that blood repertoires may reflect thyroid immune responses. In validation, progression to ophthalmopathy was predicted by the model with 65% to 71% sensitivity and just over 72% specificity, a median of 6.5 months before onset. Sample size was not statistically predetermined, and investigators were not blinded to group allocation.

The origin of this receptor is a woman aged 25 to 39 with Graves' ophthalmopathy. What was sequenced was blood.

The CDR3 amino acid sequence is: CASSRTGQNQPQHF. The nucleotide sequence reads as follows: TGTGCCAGCAGTCGGACAGGGCAAAATCAGCCCCAGCATTTT. This sequence uses TRBV6-2 or TRBV6-3 and TRBJ1-5, with TRBD1 matching 8 junction bases. The CDR3 holds 14 amino acids from the cysteine to the phenylalanine. Only the CDR3 portion is preserved as DNA: 42 bases, with reading frame beginning at the first base. For this chain, trimming is 5 bases at the V end and 4 bases at the J end, and the number of junction bases without a gene match is 4. Sequences MNHEY (CDR1) and SVGEGT (CDR2) are obtained from the germline V gene.